The 6 T cell receptor beta chains given below trace back to one sample, sequenced in a study of identical twins. Via MiXCR, TCRdb re-called the 5' RACE reads, giving one row per CDR3 protein. The sample lists around 370,000 distinct CDR3 sequences; approximately 10% were seen once. The material sequenced was naive T cells sorted from blood. These receptors originate from a woman in her 50s in good health.

The V and J genes are TRBV12-3 or TRBV12-4 and TRBJ2-3, with D possibly matching TRBD2 (6 bases). The V gene lost 11 bases and the J gene lost 4 bases, with 19 bases spanning the gap. CDR3 size: 14 residues. The CDR3 nucleotides read TGTGCCTCGGGGGACTGGAGTAGCGCAGATACGCAGTATTTT. It translates to CASGDWSSADTQYF.

J is TRBJ1-2 and V is TRBV3-1; D is uncertain. The CDR3 totals 13 residues. V was shortened by 3 bases and J by 0 bases, with 5 bases between the two germline ends. The germline gives CDR1 LGHDT, CDR2 YNNKEL (reference sequence). The CDR3 nucleotides read TGTGCCAGCAGCCAGCTGTCTAACTATGGCTACACCTTC. Its translation is CASSQLSNYGYTF.

The rearrangement uses TRBV10-3 and TRBJ2-7; possibly TRBD2 for D (5 bases). Germline assignment: CDR1 ENHRY and CDR2 SYGVKD. The length of the CDR3 is 15 residues. V lost 0 bases to trimming and J lost 2 bases, with 11 bases between them. CDR3 DNA sequence: TGTGCCATCAGTGAGTCGAGGGCAAGACCCTACGAGCAGTACTTC. As protein: CAISESRARPYEQYF.

The V call is TRBV5-1, the J call TRBJ2-2; D is perhaps TRBD2 (6 bases). Trimming cost V 2 bases and J 3 bases, with 14 bases left between them. This CDR3 comprises 16 residues. Germline CDR1 SGHRS, CDR2 YFSETQ. CDR3 DNA sequence: TGCGCCAGCAGCTTAAGGCTAGCGTCAGACACCGGGGAGCTGTTTTTT. This sequence encodes CASSLRLASDTGELFF.

This clonotype has only a few counts. The chain recombines TRBV20-1 with TRBJ1-2, with D tentatively TRBD1 (6 bases). This CDR3 has 14 amino acids. The V and J ends lost 6 bases and 5 bases respectively, with 19 bases between them. The germline CDR1 and CDR2 sequences are DFQATT and SNEGSKA (reference sequence). The CDR3 loop reads CSAIGGGDLYGYTF. CDR3 coding DNA: TGCAGTGCCATAGGGGGGGGGGACCTTTATGGCTACACCTTC.

This clonotype was observed many times. The chain employs TRBV19 and TRBJ1-5; D is ambiguous. Germline values: CDR1 LNHDA, CDR2 SQIVND (reference sequence). The CDR3 length is 15 residues. V was shortened by 1 base and J by 5 bases, with 12 bases between the two germline ends. CDR3 nucleotides: TGTGCCAGTAGTATAGGGGCCAGTTACCATCAGCCCCAGCATTTT. Residues: CASSIGASYHQPQHF.